One and the same sample provided the 19 T cell receptor beta chains below, sequenced in a study of shared clonotypes between healthy human individuals. Method: immunoSEQ multiplex PCR; TCRdb's copy keeps in-frame clones and lacks some. The sample has about 2.3 million clones, approximately 95% seen once. Sequenced sample: naive CD4+ T cells from PBMCs. The sample's subset: CD45RA+ positively selected. Receptors originate from a man between 18 and 35 years old in good health. Some clones in this sample may be carry-over from other donors' samples.

This clone was recorded only once. The genes are TRBV6-5 and TRBJ1-6; weak D call: TRBD1 (6 bases). V gave up 6 bases and J gave up 6 bases, with 9 bases separating them. Germline lookup yields CDR1 MNHEY and CDR2 SVGAGI. CDR3 length: 13 amino acids. The CDR3 coding sequence is TGTGCCAGCAGGTCAGGGGTTAATTCACCCCTCCACTTT. This sequence encodes CASRSGVNSPLHF.

This clone has more than one count but fewer than ten. Other DNA sequences within the sample encode an identical CDR3. The chain joins TRBV29-1 to TRBJ1-1; the D is unclear. CDR1 and CDR2 (germline): SQVTM, ANQGSEA. V was pared by 4 bases and J by 1 base, with 7 bases between. CDR3 size: 12 residues. The CDR3, as DNA: TGCAGCGTTGCCGGGAGGAACACTGAAGCTTTCTTT. Translation: CSVAGRNTEAFF.

This sequence joins TRBV5-6 and TRBJ1-6, with D possibly TRBD1 on 6 matching bases. V was clipped by 4 bases and J by 7 bases, with 18 bases between them. CDR1 and CDR2 (germline): SGHDT, YYEEEE. CDR3 length: 16 amino acids. The CDR3 DNA follows: TGTGCCAGCAGCGCAAAGACAGGTCCCACGAATTCACCCCTCCACTTT. This codes for CASSAKTGPTNSPLHF.

This clone is a singleton in its sample. V usage is TRBV4-1 and J usage is TRBJ1-1; possibly TRBD1 for D (5 bases). CDR3 length: 15 residues. V was pared by 0 bases and J by 0 bases, with 8 bases between. Germline V gives CDR1 MGHRA, CDR2 YSYEKL. DNA of the CDR3: TGCGCCAGCAGCCAAGAGGGGGTGATGAACACTGAAGCTTTCTTT. Protein: CASSQEGVMNTEAFF.

This sequence joins TRBV5-1 and TRBJ2-5; maybe TRBD1 (5 bases). The germline V and J ends were trimmed by 4 bases and 2 bases, with 15 bases remaining between them. This CDR3 has 15 amino acids. Germline CDR1 is SGHRS and CDR2 is YFSETQ. CDR3 protein: CASSPQQADQETQYF. The DNA for the CDR3 is TGCGCCAGCAGCCCTCAACAGGCGGATCAAGAGACCCAGTACTTC.

This chain links TRBV28 with TRBJ1-4; D is uncertain. CDR3 length: 14 amino acids. The germline V gene has CDR1 MDHEN and CDR2 SYDVKM. V was clipped by 6 bases and J by 10 bases, with 18 bases between them. CDR3 sequence: CASRLPGSFGKLFF. Written as DNA, the CDR3 is TGTGCCAGCAGACTCCCCGGGAGTTTCGGAAAACTGTTTTTT.

The rearrangement joins TRBV7-3 to TRBJ1-1, with TRBD1 matching over 9 bases. The V gene end was trimmed by 6 bases and the J gene end by 10 bases; junction bases not matched to a gene: 12. The CDR3 runs 14 residues. CDR1 is SGHTA, CDR2 FQGTGA, per germline. DNA of the CDR3: TGTGCCAGCAGTCCCGGGACAGGGTCTAGGAGAGCTTTCTTT. Translated, it gives CASSPGTGSRRAFF. The full variable domain, its missing parts supplied by reference TRBV7-3 and TRBJ1-1, is GAGVSQTPSNKVTEKGKYVELRCDPISGHTALYWYRQSLGQGPEFLIYFQGTGAADDSGLPNDRFFAVRPEGSVSTLKIQRTERGDSAVYLCASSPGTGSRRAFFGQGTRLTVV.

For this clone: Other nucleotide sequences in the sample specify the same CDR3. This rearrangement joins TRBV5-1 to TRBJ2-1; D is undetermined. Germline loops: CDR1 SGHRS, CDR2 YFSETQ. Trimming pared 0 bases from V and 0 bases from J, leaving 7 bases between. This CDR3 contains 15 residues. In DNA, the CDR3 is TGCGCCAGCAGCTTGGTCACGAGCTCCTACAATGAGCAGTTCTTC. Its protein product is CASSLVTSSYNEQFF.

This chain uses TRBV7-8 with TRBJ1-2; D may be TRBD1 (6 bases). Germline CDR1 SGHVS, CDR2 FQNEAQ. The V end lost 1 base, the J end lost 7 bases, and 22 bases lay between the germline ends. The length of the CDR3 is 17 residues. The CDR3 reads CASSLVPGGPAIGGYTF. The DNA for the CDR3 is TGTGCCAGCAGCTTAGTACCGGGGGGGCCCGCTATAGGTGGCTACACCTTC.

This clone was seen a handful of times. The genes are TRBV4-2 and TRBJ1-1; D is undetermined. From germline, CDR1 is LGHNA and CDR2 YNFKEQ. The CDR3 spans 15 residues. Trimming took off 1 base at V and 1 base at J, with 10 bases between the two ends. CDR3 DNA sequence: TGTGCCAGCAGCCAAGGCGAGGCAGGGAACACTGAAGCTTTCTTT. Amino acid sequence: CASSQGEAGNTEAFF.

V gene TRBV7-8 combines with J gene TRBJ2-1, with 11 bases that match TRBD2. J gave up 5 bases and V 1 base, and 10 bases lay outside the gene matches. The CDR3 is 18 residues long. Per the germline V gene, CDR1 is SGHVS and CDR2 is FQNEAQ. CDR3 protein: CASSLGFGTSGRHNEQFF. The CDR3 bases are TGTGCCAGCAGCTTAGGTTTTGGGACTAGCGGAAGACACAATGAGCAGTTCTTC. The full variable domain, with the rest looked up from reference TRBV7-8 and TRBJ2-1, is GAGVSQSPRYKVAKRGQDVALRCDPISGHVSLFWYQQALGQGPEFLTYFQNEAQLDKSGLPSDRFFAERPEGSVSTLKIQRTQQEDSAVYLCASSLGFGTSGRHNEQFFGPGTRLTVL.

The rearrangement links TRBV18 to TRBJ2-7, with a possible D match to TRBD1 (5 bases). Germline CDR1 KGHSH, CDR2 LQKENI. The CDR3 is 15 residues long. Trimming shortened V by 5 bases and J by 3 bases, and 17 bases separated the two germline ends. CDR3 sequence: CASSKGQGQNYEQYF. In DNA, the CDR3 is TGTGCCAGCTCAAAGGGTCAGGGCCAGAACTACGAGCAGTACTTC.

In its sample, this clone was seen once. The chain couples TRBV29-1 to TRBJ2-1, with 7 bases fitting TRBD2. Unmatched junction bases numbered 8, after V lost 8 bases and J lost 7 bases. The germline V gene encodes CDR1 SQVTM and CDR2 ANQGSEA. The CDR3 is 12 residues long. The CDR3 loop reads CSSQRAGNEQFF. DNA of the CDR3: TGCAGCTCTCAAAGAGCGGGGAATGAGCAGTTCTTC.

The chain carries TRBV14 and TRBJ2-3; D is ambiguous. The CDR3 loop spans 13 amino acids. V dropped 4 bases and J dropped 4 bases, with 9 bases sitting between them. The V gene's germline CDR1 is SGHDN and CDR2 FVKESK. As DNA, the CDR3 is TGTGCCAGCAGCCCGAGAATCCCAGATACGCAGTATTTT. Its protein is CASSPRIPDTQYF. Drawing the rest from reference TRBV14 and TRBJ2-3, the complete variable domain is EAGVTQFPSHSVIEKGQTVTLRCDPISGHDNLYWYRRVMGKEIKFLLHFVKESKQDESGMPNNRFLAERTGGTYSTLKVQPAELEDSGVYFCASSPRIPDTQYFGPGTRLTVL.

The chain carries TRBV9 and TRBJ2-4; D gene uncertain. Germline values: CDR1 SGDLS, CDR2 YYNGEE. The CDR3 has 11 amino acids. The germline V and J ends were trimmed by 3 bases and 11 bases, with 9 bases remaining between them. The CDR3 loop is CASSAGVVQYF. DNA of the CDR3: TGTGCCAGCAGCGCCGGAGTGGTTCAGTACTTC.

The gene calls are TRBV28 and TRBJ1-4; the match to TRBD1 covers 8 bases. The CDR3 is 14 amino acids. CDR1 and CDR2 (germline): MDHEN, SYDVKM. Trimming took 3 bases from V and 7 from J; bases not matched to a gene: 4. CDR3 sequence: CASSFPDRGEKLFF. In nucleotides, the CDR3 is TGTGCCAGCAGTTTCCCCGACAGGGGTGAAAAACTGTTTTTT.

This clone was observed a handful of times. Other nucleotide sequences from this sample produce the same CDR3. The chain couples TRBV5-1 to TRBJ1-5; 9 bases align to TRBD1. The V gene end was trimmed by 4 bases and the J gene end by 4 bases; junction bases not matched to a gene: 3. The CDR3 is 14 residues long. The germline V gene has CDR1 SGHRS and CDR2 YFSETQ. CDR3 DNA: TGCGCCAGCAGCCCCGGACAGGGGAATCAGCCCCAGCATTTT. Translated: CASSPGQGNQPQHF.

The genes are TRBV27 and TRBJ1-4; tentative D call: TRBD1 (5 bases). The CDR3 spans 17 residues. With 5 bases removed from V and 8 bases from J, the gap between germline ends came to 24 bases. Germline loops: CDR1 MNHEY, CDR2 SMNVEV (reference sequence). The CDR3 sequence: CASSQPPAGLSKEKLFF. CDR3 coding DNA: TGTGCCAGCAGTCAACCCCCGGCAGGGCTGAGTAAAGAAAAACTGTTTTTT.

The chain joins TRBV9 to TRBJ2-1; 12 nucleotides line up with TRBD2. CDR3 size: 15 residues. Per germline, CDR1 SGDLS and CDR2 YYNGEE. With 4 bases clipped from V and 9 bases from J, the junction kept 8 bases outside the gene matches. This chain's CDR3 is CASSRPTSGSAEQFF. CDR3 bases: TGTGCCAGCAGCCGCCCGACTAGCGGGAGCGCTGAGCAGTTCTTC.